The T cell receptor (beta chain) under discussion was sequenced for a study of T cell responses to AZD1222 COVID-19 vaccine. Details on this clone: Its target is unknown.

Profiled with immunoSEQ multiplex PCR; TCRdb holds only in-frame clones, not every one. The table includes 150,000 or so clones, more than 90% detected once. CDR3 length: 12 amino acids. Germline CDR1 MDHEN, CDR2 SYDVKM. V lost 1 base, J lost 7 bases, and 7 bases lay in between. Overall study findings and caveats: Following two doses of AZD1222, Spike-specific TCR breadth and depth rose. Most donors were white British and more were female, and clonal diversity was possibly underestimated. Scientists sampled the repertoires only once the peak T cell response had passed.

J is TRBJ1-1 and V is TRBV28; D gene ambiguous. The sequenced sample was peripheral blood, obtained on day 0 of AZD1222 vaccination. This sequence originates from an adult in good health. The CDR3 reads CASSLFPVEAFF. DNA of the CDR3: TGTGCCAGCAGTTTATTCCCGGTTGAAGCTTTCTTT.